This entry is about one TCR beta chain. Sequencing was performed with immunoSEQ multiplex PCR; in TCRdb, only in-frame clones are kept and a portion is missing. The data hold about 78,000 clones, with about nine tenths observed a single time. Germline loops: CDR1 SGHTS, CDR2 YDEGEE. The CDR3 consists of 14 residues. V lost 2 bases to trimming and J lost 4 bases, with 10 bases between them. The sample originates from a study of T cell responses to AZD1222 COVID-19 vaccine. The input for sequencing was peripheral blood, taken 28 days after the second AZD1222 dose. The chain carries TRBV5-8 and TRBJ1-3; D is uncertain. The TCR was taken from an adult who received the AZD1222 COVID-19 vaccine. In DNA, the CDR3 is TGTGCCAGCAGCTTAAGGACCGGCGGAAACACCATATATTTT. Translation gives CASSLRTGGNTIYF.